One sample yielded the 18 T cell receptor beta chains listed below, sequenced in a study of shared clonotypes between healthy human individuals. Sequencing used immunoSEQ multiplex PCR; TCRdb keeps in-frame clones, though not all of them. Among 2 million to 3 million clones listed, more than 85% were seen once. The source material was naive CD4+ T cells from PBMCs. Specified subset: CD45RA+ positively selected. The receptors were gathered from a man between 18 and 35 years old in good health. Some clones in this sample may be carry-over from other donors' samples.

This rearrangement joins TRBV28 to TRBJ2-3; TRBD1 or TRBD2 may be the D gene (5 bases each). Trimming stripped 6 bases from V and 0 bases from J, with 16 bases between. Per the germline V gene, CDR1 is MDHEN and CDR2 is SYDVKM. This CDR3 spans 16 amino acids. CDR3 sequence: CASRSVWDGSTDTQYF. CDR3 coding DNA: TGTGCCAGCAGGAGCGTCTGGGACGGTAGCACAGATACGCAGTATTTT.

V is TRBV7-9 and J is TRBJ1-5; 7 bases are a match to TRBD1. This CDR3 has 13 amino acids. Germline CDR1 is SEHNR and CDR2 is FQNEAQ (reference sequence). V shed 5 bases, J shed 7 bases, and the junction held 5 bases outside the gene matches. The CDR3 loop is CASSDRVGQPQHF. In DNA form, the CDR3 reads TGTGCCAGCAGCGACAGGGTTGGCCAGCCCCAGCATTTT.

The J gene is TRBJ1-2, the V gene TRBV7-9; no definite D call. Germline V CDR1 and CDR2: SEHNR, FQNEAQ (reference sequence). V was shortened by 5 bases and J by 8 bases, with 18 bases between the two germline ends. This CDR3 comprises 14 residues. The CDR3 here is CASSERASGSGYTF. The DNA for the CDR3 is TGTGCCAGCAGCGAAAGAGCTTCTGGATCAGGCTACACCTTC.

V gene TRBV19 combines with J gene TRBJ2-1; 11 bases match TRBD2. This CDR3 is 12 amino acids long. Germline lookup yields CDR1 LNHDA and CDR2 SQIVND (reference sequence). V dropped 10 bases and J dropped 9; count of bases not matched to a gene: 5. For the CDR3, the DNA is TGTGCCATACGCCTAGCGGGAGGTGAGCAGTTCTTC. Translated, it gives CAIRLAGGEQFF.

The chain combines TRBV19 with TRBJ2-3; D is undetermined. Germline V CDR1 and CDR2: LNHDA, SQIVND (reference sequence). Trimming cost V 9 bases and J 8 bases, with 24 bases left between them. This CDR3 is built from 15 residues. CDR3: CASTPPGGLWGTQYF. CDR3 in DNA: TGTGCCAGCACCCCCCCCGGCGGTCTCTGGGGTACGCAGTATTTT.

In nucleotides, the CDR3 is TGTGCCAGCAGCTTAGCGATCGGGTCGGAGACCCAGTACTTC. Its protein is CASSLAIGSETQYF. V gene TRBV7-7 combines with J gene TRBJ2-5; D remains unclear. Deletions cut 0 bases from V and 5 bases from J, with 10 bases between. The CDR3 runs to 14 residues. Germline CDR1 is SSHAT and CDR2 is FNYEAQ (reference sequence). Variable domain in full (rest from reference TRBV7-7 and TRBJ2-5): GAGVSQSPRYKVTKRGQDVTLRCDPISSHATLYWYQQALGQGPEFLTYFNYEAQPDKSGLPSDRFSAERPEGSISTLTIQRTEQRDSAMYRCASSLAIGSETQYFGPGTRLLVL.

CDR3 sequence reads: CASSPGPDRDQPQHF. DNA of the CDR3: TGTGCCAGCAGTCCGGGGCCCGACAGGGATCAGCCCCAGCATTTT. The rearrangement links TRBV6-1 to TRBJ1-5, with 7 bases that match TRBD1. Losses at the gene ends were 5 bases for V and 5 bases for J; bases not matched to a gene: 9. The CDR3 covers 15 residues. Germline V CDR1 and CDR2: MNHNS, SASEGT.

The chain joins TRBV12-5 to TRBJ2-2, with D unclear. The germline V gene encodes CDR1 LGHNT and CDR2 FRNRAP. The CDR3 has 16 amino acids. V was clipped by 0 bases and J by 7 bases, with 15 bases between them. CDR3 in amino acids: CASGLVLGLAGGELFF. CDR3 bases: TGTGCTAGTGGTTTGGTACTGGGCCTCGCCGGCGGGGAGCTGTTTTTT.

V and J are TRBV18 and TRBJ1-3; D remains unclear. Trimming took off 1 base at V and 1 base at J, with 11 bases between the two ends. The CDR3 consists of 16 residues. Germline CDR1 KGHSH, CDR2 LQKENI. The CDR3 sequence is CASSPRQDYSGNTIYF. The CDR3 DNA reads as TGTGCCAGCTCACCACGGCAGGACTATTCTGGAAACACCATATATTTT.

This chain connects TRBV5-4 to TRBJ2-3, with D possibly being TRBD2 (5 bases). The CDR3 covers 16 residues. V was clipped by 4 bases and J by 1 base, with 16 bases between them. In germline, CDR1 is SGHNT, CDR2 YYREEE (reference sequence). The CDR3 DNA reads as TGTGCCAGCAGCCCCTACGCGGGTACGGGCACAGATACGCAGTATTTT. It translates to CASSPYAGTGTDTQYF.

The chain carries TRBV7-8 and TRBJ1-5, with D uncertain. The V and J ends lost 0 bases and 2 bases respectively, with 8 bases between them. CDR1 and CDR2 (germline): SGHVS, FQNEAQ. The CDR3 runs 15 residues. DNA of the CDR3: TGTGCCAGCAGCTTAGCGCTGAGCGGCAATCAGCCCCAGCATTTT. Amino acid sequence: CASSLALSGNQPQHF.

This clone was seen a single time. The chain uses TRBV5-1 and TRBJ2-1; 9 bases line up with TRBD1. Unmatched junction bases numbered 12, after V lost 2 bases and J lost 6 bases. The V gene's germline CDR1 is SGHRS and CDR2 YFSETQ. There are 17 residues in the CDR3. The DNA for the CDR3 is TGCGCCAGCAGCTTAGGATTAGGGACAGGGAAGGTCAATGAGCAGTTCTTC. The encoded protein is CASSLGLGTGKVNEQFF.

V and J are TRBV6-5 and TRBJ1-2; tentatively, D is TRBD1 (5 bases). The V gene's germline CDR1 is MNHEY and CDR2 SVGAGI. The CDR3 loop spans 14 amino acids. V was shortened by 2 bases and J by 5 bases, with 12 bases between the two germline ends. The CDR3 here is CASSYVGEGYGYTF. CDR3 in DNA: TGTGCCAGCAGTTACGTGGGAGAGGGGTATGGCTACACCTTC.

The J gene is TRBJ2-7, the V gene TRBV5-1, with D hard to call. The germline gives CDR1 SGHRS, CDR2 YFSETQ. The V gene lost 7 bases and the J gene lost 6 bases, with 11 bases spanning the gap. The CDR3 is 11 residues long. The CDR3 DNA sequence: TGCGCCAGCTCCACAAAAGGCGAGCAGTACTTC. It translates to CASSTKGEQYF.

The CDR3 spells CSVARLLTYNEQFF. The CDR3, as DNA: TGCAGCGTAGCCAGGTTACTAACCTACAATGAGCAGTTCTTC. The chain recombines TRBV29-1 with TRBJ2-1; D remains unclear. This CDR3 comprises 14 residues. Deletions cut 6 bases from V and 2 bases from J, with 14 bases between. Germline loops: CDR1 SQVTM, CDR2 ANQGSEA.

This clone was seen once. The gene calls are TRBV4-1 and TRBJ2-7; D unresolved. The germline gives CDR1 MGHRA, CDR2 YSYEKL. The V end was cut by 0 bases, the J end by 3 bases, with 18 bases between. The CDR3 is 17 amino acids. The CDR3 coding sequence is TGCGCCAGCAGCCAAGATCTGGAACAACGAGGTATCTACGAGCAGTACTTC. Translated: CASSQDLEQRGIYEQYF.

This sequence joins TRBV28 and TRBJ2-7; 8 positions agree with TRBD1. The J segment lost 1 base and the V segment lost 3 bases, leaving 11 bases of the junction unmatched. CDR1 is MDHEN and CDR2 is SYDVKM in the germline V gene. The CDR3 has 17 amino acids. The CDR3 bases are TGTGCCAGCAGTTTCCCCCCTGGACAGGGTAATTCCTACGAGCAGTACTTC. Translated: CASSFPPGQGNSYEQYF.

V and J are TRBV6-1 and TRBJ2-1; 9 bases fit TRBD1. Trimming cost V 6 bases and J 1 base; bases outside gene matches: 4. CDR1 MNHNS and CDR2 SASEGT come from the germline V gene. The length of the CDR3 is 15 residues. CDR3 region: CASRLQGASYNEQFF. In DNA form, the CDR3 reads TGTGCCAGCAGGCTACAGGGGGCATCCTACAATGAGCAGTTCTTC.